This TCR beta chain is from a study of T cells in Graves' hyperthyroidism and ophthalmopathy (dated by TCRdb to between 2018 and 2021). Study-wide context: Peripheral blood samples were taken at initial diagnosis, before any treatment was given. To identify TCR V-J signatures that set the groups apart, the researchers used a discovery cohort of about a hundred patients, made up of roughly 40 with Graves' ophthalmopathy and some 55 with stable Graves' hyperthyroidism. Prospective prediction of ophthalmopathy was tested in an independent validation cohort consisting of roughly 19 hyperthyroidism patients and approximately 16 patients who later progressed to ophthalmopathy. For training and testing, the roughly 100 patients in the discovery cohort were randomly divided in a 7:3 ratio. In addition, the study compared T-cell repertoires in thyroid tissue and in blood from roughly six Graves' hyperthyroidism patients. Following sampling, methimazole starting at 30 mg daily was given to hyperthyroidism patients, and high-dose intravenous methylprednisolone was given to ophthalmopathy patients. According to the paper, TCR Vbeta CDR3 sequencing was carried out on 120 to 150 peripheral blood samples, which came from some 41 ophthalmopathy, 80 or so hyperthyroidism and roughly 17 progressor patients.

Concerning this clonotype itself: The clone's antigen remains unknown. One end of the junction fails to match germline, which may point to a read error.

The CDR3, cysteine through phenylalanine, is 14 amino acids long. CDR3 DNA only is kept here, 42 bases in frame from base 1. Via the germline V gene (reference sequence), CDR1 is MNHEY and CDR2 SMNVEV. Overall study outcomes, separate from this receptor: In validation, the model predicted progression to ophthalmopathy a median of about 5.9 months before onset, with roughly 68% sensitivity and 72.22% specificity. A model built on a 13 V-J signature distinguished ophthalmopathy from stable hyperthyroidism, reaching 87.88% sensitivity and around 82% specificity in cross-validation and 80%/75% in testing. Most expanded thyroid clonotypes (frequency above 0.001) were also detected in blood, a finding suggesting that blood repertoires may reflect thyroid immune responses. Sample size was not statistically predetermined, and investigators were not blinded to group allocation.

Stable Graves' hyperthyroidism was defined as no progression to ophthalmopathy during 18 months of follow-up. Hyperthyroidism patients were newly diagnosed, had a disease duration of under 2 months, and were aged 18 to 65 years. Any patient with an uncontrolled infection, another autoimmune disease, pregnancy or lactation was excluded. Diagnoses were based on clinical symptoms, serum thyroxine and TRAb, thyroid ultrasound and orbital computed tomography. PBMCs were separated from roughly 10 ml of fresh peripheral blood using Ficoll-Paque density gradient centrifugation. Total RNA was extracted with Trizol reagent, and quality was checked on an Agilent 2100 Bioanalyzer. Amplification of TCR beta CDR3 regions was carried out from RNA transcripts. The first round of RT-PCR for the TCR CDR3 was performed with the HTBI primer set and the Qiagen OneStep RT-PCR kit. The libraries were constructed in a second round of multiplex PCR and then size-selected and purified. Sequencing of the libraries was done on an Illumina HiSeq2000 using paired-end 100 bp reads. Under the source paper's analysis protocol: SOAPnuke was used to process the raw data, removing reads that contained adapters or uncalled bases, had a mean Phred below 15, or lacked an exact match to the constant primer or identifier. COPE v1.2.5 was used to merge the high-quality paired reads, and each unique nucleotide sequence was defined as a clonotype. MiTCR v1.1 was used to align clonotypes to the IMGT TRBV, TRBD and TRBJ reference segments. The analysis included only V-J combinations with a frequency above 0.0001, which together covered more than 98% of the repertoires. The TCS score was defined as F50 (clonal expansion) divided by E x V (chaos), with BLOSUM62-based TCRdist calculated between CDR3 peptides within each V-J. Welch's t-statistics and random forest reduced some 510 V-J features to under 15, which were used in a naive Bayes classifier (R e1071). TCRdb cleaned the public reads at Q25 with fastp, built clones with MiXCR and kept in-frame beta chains. For every CDR3 protein sequence, its rows merge into one entry that carries the most common genes and DNA. TCRdb assigned the V and J calls; the authors' analysis was not used. Counted in this sample were approximately 410,000 distinct CDR3 sequences; about an eighth of them appeared once. The top ten constitute around 5.3% of the sample.

Sequenced input: blood. This receptor was taken from a woman between 18 and 29 years old with Graves' hyperthyroidism. The rearrangement combines TRBV27 with TRBJ1-1, with TRBD1 tentatively as D gene (5 bases match). The CDR3 region reads CASSLRQMNPEAFF. The DNA reads TGTGCCAGCAGTTTGAGACAGATGAACCCTGAAGCTTTCTTT.